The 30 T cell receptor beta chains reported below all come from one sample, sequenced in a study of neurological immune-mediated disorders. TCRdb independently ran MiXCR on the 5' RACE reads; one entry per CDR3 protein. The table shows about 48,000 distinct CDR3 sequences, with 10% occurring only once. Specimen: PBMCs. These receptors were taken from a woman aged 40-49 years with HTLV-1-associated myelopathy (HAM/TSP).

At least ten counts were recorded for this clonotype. The CDR3 here is CASSRDRNYEQYF. The CDR3 DNA is TGCGCCAGCAGCAGGGACAGGAACTACGAGCAGTACTTC. This chain uses TRBV5-1 with TRBJ2-7; 8 bases map to TRBD1. After removal of 4 bases from V and 3 bases from J, the junction contained 3 bases not matched to a gene. CDR1 SGHRS and CDR2 YFSETQ come from the germline V gene. The CDR3 runs to 13 residues.

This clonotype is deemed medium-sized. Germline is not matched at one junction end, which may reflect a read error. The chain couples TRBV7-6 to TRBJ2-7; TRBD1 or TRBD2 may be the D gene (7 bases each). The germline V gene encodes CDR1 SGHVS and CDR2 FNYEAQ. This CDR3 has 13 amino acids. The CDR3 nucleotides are TGTGCCAGCAGTCCTGACAGGGAGGGCGGCGAGCACTTC. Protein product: CASSPDREGGEHF.

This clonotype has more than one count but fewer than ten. The CDR3 region has the DNA TGTGCCAGCAGTTACTCGATAGCCGGGGAGCTGTTTTTT. This gives the protein CASSYSIAGELFF. The rearrangement links TRBV6-5 to TRBJ2-2; no clear D gene. The germline CDR1 and CDR2 sequences are MNHEY and SVGAGI. V lost 0 bases and J 6 bases, leaving 5 bases between the germline ends. The CDR3 consists of 13 residues.

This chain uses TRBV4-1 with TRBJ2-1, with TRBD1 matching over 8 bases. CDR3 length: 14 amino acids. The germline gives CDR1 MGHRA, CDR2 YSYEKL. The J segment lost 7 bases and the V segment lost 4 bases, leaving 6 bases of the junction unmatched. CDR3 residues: CASSRTGWWNEQFF. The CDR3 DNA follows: TGCGCCAGCAGCCGGACAGGGTGGTGGAATGAGCAGTTCTTC.

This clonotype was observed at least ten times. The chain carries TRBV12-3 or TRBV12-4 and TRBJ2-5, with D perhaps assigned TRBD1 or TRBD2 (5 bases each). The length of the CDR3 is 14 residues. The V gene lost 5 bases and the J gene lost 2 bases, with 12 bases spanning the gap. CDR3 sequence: CASSPRDHQETQYF. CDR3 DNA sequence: TGTGCCAGCAGTCCAAGGGACCATCAAGAGACCCAGTACTTC.

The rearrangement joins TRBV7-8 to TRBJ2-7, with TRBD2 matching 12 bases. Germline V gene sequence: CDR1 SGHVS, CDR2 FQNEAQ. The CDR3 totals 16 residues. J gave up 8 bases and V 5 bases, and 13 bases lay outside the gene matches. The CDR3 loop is CASSPAGASGGAQQYF. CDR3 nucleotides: TGTGCCAGCAGCCCGGCGGGGGCTAGCGGGGGGGCCCAGCAGTACTTC. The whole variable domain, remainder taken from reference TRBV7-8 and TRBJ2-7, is GAGVSQSPRYKVAKRGQDVALRCDPISGHVSLFWYQQALGQGPEFLTYFQNEAQLDKSGLPSDRFFAERPEGSVSTLKIQRTQQEDSAVYLCASSPAGASGGAQQYFGPGTRLTVT.

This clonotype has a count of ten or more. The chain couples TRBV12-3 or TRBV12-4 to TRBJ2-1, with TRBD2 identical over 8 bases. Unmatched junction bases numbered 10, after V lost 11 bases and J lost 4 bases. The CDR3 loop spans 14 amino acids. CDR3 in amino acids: CAARGGGAYNEQFF. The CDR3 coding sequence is TGTGCCGCCCGGGGGGGGGGGGCGTACAATGAGCAGTTCTTC.

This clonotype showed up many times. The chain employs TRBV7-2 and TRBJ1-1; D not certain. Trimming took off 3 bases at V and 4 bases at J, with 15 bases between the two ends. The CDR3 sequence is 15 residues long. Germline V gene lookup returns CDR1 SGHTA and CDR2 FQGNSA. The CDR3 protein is CASSFPIGMGTEAFF. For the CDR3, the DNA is TGTGCCAGCAGCTTCCCAATTGGGATGGGCACTGAAGCTTTCTTT.

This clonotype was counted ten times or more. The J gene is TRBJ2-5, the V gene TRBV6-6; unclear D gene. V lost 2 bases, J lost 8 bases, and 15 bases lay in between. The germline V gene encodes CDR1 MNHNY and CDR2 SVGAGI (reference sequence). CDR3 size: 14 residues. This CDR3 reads CASSYGAFGETQYF. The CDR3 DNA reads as TGTGCCAGCAGTTACGGAGCATTTGGTGAAACCCAGTACTTC.

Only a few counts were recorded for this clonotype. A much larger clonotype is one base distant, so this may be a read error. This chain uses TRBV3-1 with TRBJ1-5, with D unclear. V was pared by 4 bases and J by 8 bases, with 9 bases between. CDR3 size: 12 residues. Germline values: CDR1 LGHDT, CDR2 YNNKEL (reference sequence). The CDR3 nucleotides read TGTGCCAGCAGCCTTTTGGGTGAGCCCCAGCATTTT. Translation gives CASSLLGEPQHF. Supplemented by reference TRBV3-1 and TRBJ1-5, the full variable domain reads DTAVSQTPKYLVTQMGNDKSIKCEQNLGHDTMYWYKQDSKKFLKIMFSYNNKELIINETVPNRFSPKSPDKAHLNLHINSLELGDSAVYFCASSLLGEPQHFGDGTRLSIL.

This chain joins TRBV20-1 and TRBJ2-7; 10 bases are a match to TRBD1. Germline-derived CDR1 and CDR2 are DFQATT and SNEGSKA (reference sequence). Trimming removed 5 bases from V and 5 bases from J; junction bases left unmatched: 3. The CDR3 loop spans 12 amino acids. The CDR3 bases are TGCAGTGCTGGGGACAGGGGTAACGAGCAGTACTTC. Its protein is CSAGDRGNEQYF.

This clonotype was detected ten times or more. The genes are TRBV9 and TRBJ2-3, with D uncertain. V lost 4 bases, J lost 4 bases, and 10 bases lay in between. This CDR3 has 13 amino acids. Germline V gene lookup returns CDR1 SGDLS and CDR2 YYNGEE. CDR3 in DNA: TGTGCCAGCAGCCCGCAAGTGGCAGATACGCAGTATTTT. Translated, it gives CASSPQVADTQYF. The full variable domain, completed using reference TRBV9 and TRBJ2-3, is DSGVTQTPKHLITATGQRVTLRCSPRSGDLSVYWYQQSLDQGLQFLIQYYNGEERAKGNILERFSAQQFPDLHSELNLSSLELGDSALYFCASSPQVADTQYFGPGTRLTVL.

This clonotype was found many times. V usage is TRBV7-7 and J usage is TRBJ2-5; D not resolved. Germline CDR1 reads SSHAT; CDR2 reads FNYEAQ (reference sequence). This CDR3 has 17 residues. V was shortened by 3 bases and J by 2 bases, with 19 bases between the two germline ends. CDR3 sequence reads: CASSFLATQVSQETQYF. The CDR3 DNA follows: TGTGCCAGCAGCTTTTTGGCCACGCAGGTCTCACAAGAGACCCAGTACTTC. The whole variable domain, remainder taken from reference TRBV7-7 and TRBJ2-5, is GAGVSQSPRYKVTKRGQDVTLRCDPISSHATLYWYQQALGQGPEFLTYFNYEAQPDKSGLPSDRFSAERPEGSISTLTIQRTEQRDSAMYRCASSFLATQVSQETQYFGPGTRLLVL.

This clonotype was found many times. CDR3 sequence: CASSLVADTQYF. The CDR3 nucleotides are TGTGCCAGCAGCTTGGTCGCAGATACGCAGTATTTT. This rearrangement joins TRBV5-6 to TRBJ2-3; no clear D. Germline V gives CDR1 SGHDT, CDR2 YYEEEE. The CDR3 totals 12 residues. V gave up 0 bases and J gave up 4 bases, with 3 bases separating them.

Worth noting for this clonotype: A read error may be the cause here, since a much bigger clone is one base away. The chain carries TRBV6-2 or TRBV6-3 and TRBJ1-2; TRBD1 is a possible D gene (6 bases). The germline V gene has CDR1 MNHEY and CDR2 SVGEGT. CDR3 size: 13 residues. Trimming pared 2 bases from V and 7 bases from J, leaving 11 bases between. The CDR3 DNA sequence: TGTGCCAGCAGTTACACATTAGGGGGTGGCTACACCTTC. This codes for CASSYTLGGGYTF.

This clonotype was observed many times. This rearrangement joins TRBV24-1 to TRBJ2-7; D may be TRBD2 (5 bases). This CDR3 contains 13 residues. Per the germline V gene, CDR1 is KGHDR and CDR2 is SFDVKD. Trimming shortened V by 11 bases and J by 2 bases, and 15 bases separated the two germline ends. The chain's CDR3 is CAIGGGSPYEQYF. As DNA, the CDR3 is TGTGCCATCGGTGGAGGATCACCCTACGAGCAGTACTTC.

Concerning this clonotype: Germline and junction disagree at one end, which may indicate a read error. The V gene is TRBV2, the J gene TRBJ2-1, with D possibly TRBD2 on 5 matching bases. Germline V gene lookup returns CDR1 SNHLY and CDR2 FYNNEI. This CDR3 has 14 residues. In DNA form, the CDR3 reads TGTGCCAGCACTGAGGGTGGGATTTACAATGAGCAGCTCTTT. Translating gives CASTEGGIYNEQLF.

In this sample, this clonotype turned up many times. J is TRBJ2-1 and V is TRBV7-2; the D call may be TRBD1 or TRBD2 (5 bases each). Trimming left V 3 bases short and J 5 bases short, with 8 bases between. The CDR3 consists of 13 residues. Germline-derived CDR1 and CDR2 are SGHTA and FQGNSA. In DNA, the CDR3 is TGTGCCAGCAGCTTGGGACCAAACAATGAGCAGTTCTTC. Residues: CASSLGPNNEQFF.

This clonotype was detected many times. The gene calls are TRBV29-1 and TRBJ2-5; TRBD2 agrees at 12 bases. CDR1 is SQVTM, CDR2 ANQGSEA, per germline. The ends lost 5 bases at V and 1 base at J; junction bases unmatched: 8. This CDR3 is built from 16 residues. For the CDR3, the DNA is TGCAGCGTTCTATTCCGGACTAGCGGGATCCAAGAGACCCAGTACTTC. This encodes CSVLFRTSGIQETQYF.

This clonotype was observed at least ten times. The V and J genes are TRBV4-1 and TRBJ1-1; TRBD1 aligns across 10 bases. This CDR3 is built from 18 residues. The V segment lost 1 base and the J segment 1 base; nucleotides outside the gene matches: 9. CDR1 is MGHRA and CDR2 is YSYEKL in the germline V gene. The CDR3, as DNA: TGCGCCAGCAGCCAAGTACTGACAGGGGGCTTTGGGAACACTGAAGCTTTCTTT. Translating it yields CASSQVLTGGFGNTEAFF.

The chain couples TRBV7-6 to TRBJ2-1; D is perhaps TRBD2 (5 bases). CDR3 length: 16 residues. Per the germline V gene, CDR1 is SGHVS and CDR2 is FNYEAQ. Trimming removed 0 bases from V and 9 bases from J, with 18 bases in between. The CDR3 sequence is CASSLAHAREKSEQFF. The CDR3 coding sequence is TGTGCCAGCAGCTTAGCACACGCGAGGGAAAAGAGTGAGCAGTTCTTC.

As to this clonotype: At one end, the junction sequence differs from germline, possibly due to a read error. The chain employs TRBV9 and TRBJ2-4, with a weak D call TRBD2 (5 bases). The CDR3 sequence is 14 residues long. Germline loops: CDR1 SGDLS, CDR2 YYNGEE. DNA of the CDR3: TGTGCCAGCAGCGAGGTGCTAGCCAAAACCATTCAGTACTTC. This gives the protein CASSEVLAKTIQYF.

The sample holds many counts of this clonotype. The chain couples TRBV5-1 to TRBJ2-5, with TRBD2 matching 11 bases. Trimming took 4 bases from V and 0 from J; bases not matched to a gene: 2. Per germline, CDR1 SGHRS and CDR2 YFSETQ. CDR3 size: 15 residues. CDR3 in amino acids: CASSTTSGNQETQYF. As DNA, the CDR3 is TGCGCCAGCAGCACGACTAGCGGGAACCAAGAGACCCAGTACTTC.

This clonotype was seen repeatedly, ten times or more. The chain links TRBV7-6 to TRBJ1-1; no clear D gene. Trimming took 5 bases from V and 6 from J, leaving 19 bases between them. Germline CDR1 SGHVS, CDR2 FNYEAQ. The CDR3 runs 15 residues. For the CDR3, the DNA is TGTGCCAGCAGCCCATACGCACTACGAGCTGCTGAAGCTTTCTTT. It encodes CASSPYALRAAEAFF.

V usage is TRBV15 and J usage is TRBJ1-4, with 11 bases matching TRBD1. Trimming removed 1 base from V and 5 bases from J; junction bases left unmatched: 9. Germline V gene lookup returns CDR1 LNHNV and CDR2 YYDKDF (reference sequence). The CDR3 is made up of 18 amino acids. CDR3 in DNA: TGTGCCACCAGCAGAGGCTTTGGGACAGGGGGAAAAAATGAAAAACTGTTTTTT. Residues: CATSRGFGTGGKNEKLFF.

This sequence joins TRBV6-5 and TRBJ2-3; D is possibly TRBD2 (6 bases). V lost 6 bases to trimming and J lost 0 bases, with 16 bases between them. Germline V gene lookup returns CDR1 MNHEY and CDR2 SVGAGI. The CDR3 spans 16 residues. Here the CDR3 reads CASSLLGGGSTDTQYF. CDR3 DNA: TGTGCCAGCAGCCTCCTGGGTGGGGGGAGCACAGATACGCAGTATTTT.

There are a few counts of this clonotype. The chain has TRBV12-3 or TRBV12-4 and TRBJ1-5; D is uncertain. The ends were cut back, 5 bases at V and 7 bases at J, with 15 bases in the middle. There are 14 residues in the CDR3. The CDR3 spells CASSPRGAGQPQHF. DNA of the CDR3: TGTGCCAGCAGTCCCCGGGGAGCCGGACAGCCCCAGCATTTT.

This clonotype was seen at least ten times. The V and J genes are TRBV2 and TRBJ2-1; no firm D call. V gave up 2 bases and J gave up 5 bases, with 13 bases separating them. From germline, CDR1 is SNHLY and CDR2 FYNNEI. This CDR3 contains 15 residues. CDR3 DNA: TGTGCCAGCAGTGAATTAAGTTCAGTTAACAATGAGCAGTTCTTC. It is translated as CASSELSSVNNEQFF.

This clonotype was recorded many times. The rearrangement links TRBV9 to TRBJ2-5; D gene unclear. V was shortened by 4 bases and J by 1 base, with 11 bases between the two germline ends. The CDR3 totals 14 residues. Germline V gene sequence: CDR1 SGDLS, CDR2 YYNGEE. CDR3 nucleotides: TGTGCCAGCAGCCCCGGACCCGCCCAAGAGACCCAGTACTTC. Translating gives CASSPGPAQETQYF.

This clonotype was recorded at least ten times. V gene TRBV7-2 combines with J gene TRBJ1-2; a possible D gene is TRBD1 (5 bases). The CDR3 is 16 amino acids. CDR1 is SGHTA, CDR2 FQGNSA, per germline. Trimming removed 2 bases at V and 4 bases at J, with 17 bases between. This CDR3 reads CASSLPQGLAIYGYTF. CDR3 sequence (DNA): TGTGCCAGCAGCTTACCCCAGGGTTTAGCGATCTATGGCTACACCTTC.